This entry lists 4 T cell receptor beta chains sequenced from one sample in a study of cytomegalovirus exposure and HLA in healthy donors. A multiplex PCR was run with 60 Vbeta primers and 13 Jbeta primers. The assay was immunoSEQ multiplex PCR, and TCRdb's table has in-frame clones only and misses some. The table records under 50,000 clones, approximately 86% of them present only once. The material sequenced was PBMCs. Receptor source: a woman in her forties in good health and CMV-seropositive.

The chain couples TRBV18 to TRBJ1-5; a weak D match, TRBD1 (5 bases). The CDR3 spans 15 residues. V lost 3 bases, J lost 6 bases, and 15 bases lay in between. CDR1 is KGHSH and CDR2 is LQKENI in the germline V gene. DNA for the CDR3: TGTGCCAGCTCACCCGTGGACACTGGCGGTCAGCCCCAGCATTTT. It specifies CASSPVDTGGQPQHF.

This rearrangement joins TRBV18 to TRBJ2-2; D may be TRBD2 (6 bases). V was clipped by 11 bases and J by 3 bases, with 16 bases between them. Germline loops: CDR1 KGHSH, CDR2 LQKENI. CDR3 length: 14 residues. The CDR3: CASSAGSDTGELFF. The CDR3 DNA reads as TGTGCCTCCTCGGCGGGGTCGGACACCGGGGAGCTGTTTTTT.

In its sample, this clone was seen once. The chain uses TRBV5-6 and TRBJ2-1, with D uncertain. The CDR3 runs 16 residues. Trimming removed 3 bases from V and 0 bases from J, with 13 bases in between. The germline V gene encodes CDR1 SGHDT and CDR2 YYEEEE. The CDR3 DNA sequence: TGTGCCAGCAGCTCGCCAGAGGCTTCCTCCTACAATGAGCAGTTCTTC. This sequence encodes CASSSPEASSYNEQFF.

This clone was recorded a few times. V gene TRBV12-5 combines with J gene TRBJ2-3; 7 bases map to TRBD1. The CDR3 length is 16 residues. The V and J ends lost 7 bases and 4 bases, in that order; junction bases with no gene match: 14. Germline V gene data show CDR1 as LGHNT and CDR2 as FRNRAP. The CDR3 reads CASAQGVGDVPDTQYF. In DNA, the CDR3 is TGTGCTAGTGCGCAGGGGGTTGGGGATGTCCCAGATACGCAGTATTTT.